This TCR beta chain was captured in a study of tumor-infiltrating lymphocytes in primary liver carcinoma. Unsorted whole blood served as the source of blood RNA, and germline DNA was extracted as well. Per germline, CDR1 SQVTM and CDR2 ANQGSEA. The CDR3 is made up of 15 amino acids. A word on this clonotype: This could be a read error, since a much larger clone is one nucleotide away.

TCR beta cDNA came from about 450 ng total RNA, primed with a constant-region primer. Employing slightly modified ARM-PCR, three nested multiplex PCR rounds were run, and these gave rise to the TCR beta libraries. TRBV1-TRBV30 forward primers and a C-beta reverse primer were used in the first two PCR rounds, which each ran for approximately 10 cycles. TCRdb redid the calling of the multiplex PCR reads with MiXCR, one entry per CDR3 protein. Here the sample spans some 320,000 distinct CDR3 sequences, around three fifths being singletons. Sequenced material: peripheral blood. The chain employs TRBV29-1 and TRBJ2-3, with D perhaps being TRBD1 or TRBD2 (6 bases each). The TCR originated in a man aged 35 to 55 with primary liver carcinoma and hepatitis B virus infection. The CDR3 region is CSSHGGTGSGDMQYF. CDR3 in DNA: TGCAGCTCTCACGGGGGTACAGGGTCGGGAGATATGCAGTATTTT.